These T cell receptor beta chains were read from a single sample in a study of blood T cell repertoires in COVID-19. TCRdb's copy holds only in-frame clones and misses some; the assay was immunoSEQ multiplex PCR. The sample holds 250,000 to 350,000 clones; approximately 85% are singletons and the top ten take roughly 4%. The sequenced material came from PBMCs or T cells enriched from blood (not recorded which). These TCRs come from a woman aged 25 to 39 who had recovered from COVID-19. Both conserved end residues are part of each CDR3. Fields, in order: J gene, CDR3 length, V gene, clone size, D gene, CDR3 protein, CDR3 DNA. D genes are given only for firm matches. Clone sizes are given selectively: once, few, many, or a class where the clone is expanded.

j_gene: TRBJ1-1; len: 15; v_gene: TRBV18; abundance: NA; d_gene: NA; CDR3aa: CASSPGVGVSAEAFF; CDR3nt: TGTGCCAGCTCACCAGGGGTCGGGGTGTCCGCTGAAGCTTTCTTT
j_gene: TRBJ1-2; len: 16; v_gene: TRBV28; abundance: NA; d_gene: TRBD1; CDR3aa: CASSPSATGQNNGYTF; CDR3nt: TGTGCCAGCAGTCCCTCCGCGACAGGGCAGAACAATGGCTACACCTTC
j_gene: TRBJ1-2; len: 15; v_gene: TRBV5-4; abundance: NA; d_gene: TRBD1; CDR3aa: CASSLNKGQEGGYTF; CDR3nt: TGTGCCAGCAGCTTGAATAAGGGACAGGAAGGTGGCTACACCTTC
j_gene: TRBJ2-7; len: 15; v_gene: TRBV4-1; abundance: NA; d_gene: NA; CDR3aa: CASSEEWPVNYEQYF; CDR3nt: TGCGCCAGCAGCGAAGAATGGCCTGTTAACTACGAGCAGTACTTC
j_gene: TRBJ2-1; len: 16; v_gene: TRBV7-9; abundance: NA; d_gene: NA; CDR3aa: CASSLALGQAYNEQFF; CDR3nt: TGTGCCAGCAGCTTAGCCTTAGGACAAGCCTACAATGAGCAGTTCTTC
j_gene: TRBJ2-5; len: 15; v_gene: TRBV18; abundance: NA; d_gene: NA; CDR3aa: CASSPRTVWGETQYF; CDR3nt: TGTGCCAGCTCACCCAGGACAGTCTGGGGGGAGACCCAGTACTTC
j_gene: TRBJ2-3; len: 13; v_gene: TRBV2; abundance: NA; d_gene: TRBD2; CDR3aa: CASSYGEGDTQYF; CDR3nt: TGTGCCAGCAGTTACGGGGAGGGAGATACGCAGTATTTT
j_gene: TRBJ2-7; len: 14; v_gene: TRBV28; abundance: NA; d_gene: TRBD1; CDR3aa: CASSLVQGIYEQYF; CDR3nt: TGTGCCAGCAGTTTAGTACAGGGGATCTACGAGCAGTACTTC
j_gene: TRBJ2-7; len: 12; v_gene: TRBV5-1; abundance: NA; d_gene: NA; CDR3aa: CASSLLGYEQYF; CDR3nt: TGCGCCAGCAGCTTACTAGGGTACGAGCAGTACTTC
j_gene: TRBJ2-1; len: 16; v_gene: TRBV7-3; abundance: few; d_gene: TRBD2; CDR3aa: CASSQHPMITGGEQFF; CDR3nt: TGTGCCAGCAGCCAACACCCAATGATTACGGGGGGTGAGCAGTTCTTC
j_gene: TRBJ2-7; len: 13; v_gene: TRBV30; abundance: NA; d_gene: NA; CDR3aa: CAWSRGSLREQYF; CDR3nt: TGTGCCTGGAGTCGGGGTTCCCTACGCGAGCAGTACTTC
j_gene: TRBJ1-6; len: 14; v_gene: TRBV4-2; abundance: NA; d_gene: NA; CDR3aa: CASSPPGWNSPLHF; CDR3nt: TGTGCCAGCAGCCCGCCAGGGTGGAATTCACCCCTCCACTTT
j_gene: TRBJ1-4; len: 13; v_gene: TRBV2; abundance: NA; d_gene: TRBD1; CDR3aa: CASQTDRDEKLFF; CDR3nt: TGTGCCAGTCAAACGGACAGGGATGAAAAACTGTTTTTT
j_gene: TRBJ1-4; len: 15; v_gene: TRBV5-1; abundance: NA; d_gene: NA; CDR3aa: CASSLWTATNEKLFF; CDR3nt: TGCGCCAGCAGCTTGTGGACAGCAACTAATGAAAAACTGTTTTTT
j_gene: TRBJ1-2; len: 14; v_gene: TRBV19; abundance: NA; d_gene: TRBD1; CDR3aa: CASSMRTGGNGYTF; CDR3nt: TGTGCCAGTAGTATGAGGACAGGGGGAAATGGCTACACCTTC
j_gene: TRBJ1-3; len: 16; v_gene: TRBV28; abundance: NA; d_gene: TRBD1; CDR3aa: CASSSPGQGDGNTIYF; CDR3nt: TGTGCCAGCAGCTCTCCGGGACAGGGGGATGGAAACACCATATATTTT
j_gene: TRBJ2-7; len: 13; v_gene: TRBV5-4; abundance: NA; d_gene: NA; CDR3aa: CASSSGSPYEQYF; CDR3nt: TGTGCCAGCAGCTCCGGGAGCCCCTACGAGCAGTACTTC
j_gene: TRBJ2-7; len: 14; v_gene: TRBV11-2; abundance: NA; d_gene: NA; CDR3aa: CASRESGGIGEQYF; CDR3nt: TGTGCCAGCCGAGAAAGTGGCGGGATAGGCGAGCAGTACTTC
j_gene: TRBJ1-1; len: 14; v_gene: TRBV9; abundance: NA; d_gene: NA; CDR3aa: CASSVAWQGTEAFF; CDR3nt: TGTGCCAGCAGCGTAGCTTGGCAGGGGACTGAAGCTTTCTTT
j_gene: TRBJ1-5; len: 17; v_gene: TRBV5-4; abundance: NA; d_gene: NA; CDR3aa: CASSLAGTSGSNQPQHF; CDR3nt: TGTGCCAGCAGCTTAGCCGGGACATCGGGGAGCAATCAGCCCCAGCATTTT
j_gene: TRBJ2-2; len: 16; v_gene: TRBV6-5; abundance: few; d_gene: NA; CDR3aa: CASSSPRGGAIGELFF; CDR3nt: TGTGCCAGCAGTTCCCCTAGGGGGGGGGCGATCGGGGAGCTGTTTTTT
j_gene: TRBJ1-2; len: 13; v_gene: TRBV12-3/TRBV12-4; abundance: NA; d_gene: TRBD1; CDR3aa: CASRGQGIYGYTF; CDR3nt: TGTGCCAGCAGGGGACAGGGTATCTATGGCTACACCTTC
j_gene: TRBJ2-7; len: 18; v_gene: TRBV28; abundance: NA; d_gene: TRBD2; CDR3aa: CASSRPTGTSGSSYEQYF; CDR3nt: TGTGCCAGCAGCAGGCCTACAGGGACTAGCGGTAGCTCCTACGAGCAGTACTTC
j_gene: TRBJ1-2; len: 14; v_gene: TRBV7-8; abundance: NA; d_gene: NA; CDR3aa: CASSSGGGLRGYTF; CDR3nt: TGTGCCAGCAGCAGCGGGGGGGGGCTTCGTGGCTACACCTTC
j_gene: TRBJ2-7; len: 15; v_gene: TRBV28; abundance: NA; d_gene: NA; CDR3aa: CAGSSGGQGSGEQYF; CDR3nt: TGTGCCGGCTCCTCCGGGGGGCAGGGGTCGGGCGAGCAGTACTTC